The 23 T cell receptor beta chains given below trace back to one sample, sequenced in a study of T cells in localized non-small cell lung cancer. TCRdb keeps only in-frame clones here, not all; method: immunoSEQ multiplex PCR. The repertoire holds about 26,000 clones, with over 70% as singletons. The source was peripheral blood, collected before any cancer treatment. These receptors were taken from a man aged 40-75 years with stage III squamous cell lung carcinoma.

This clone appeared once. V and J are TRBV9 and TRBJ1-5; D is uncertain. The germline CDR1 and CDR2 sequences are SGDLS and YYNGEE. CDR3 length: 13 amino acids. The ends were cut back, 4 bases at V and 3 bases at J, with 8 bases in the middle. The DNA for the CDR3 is TGTGCCAGCAGCCCCGGGGTCAATCAGCCCCAGCATTTT. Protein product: CASSPGVNQPQHF.

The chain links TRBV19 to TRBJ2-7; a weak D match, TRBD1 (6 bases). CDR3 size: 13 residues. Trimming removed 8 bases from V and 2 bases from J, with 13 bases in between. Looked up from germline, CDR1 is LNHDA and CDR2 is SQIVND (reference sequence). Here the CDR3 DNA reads TGTGCCAGTGGGCGACAGGATCCCTACGAGCAGTACTTC. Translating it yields CASGRQDPYEQYF.

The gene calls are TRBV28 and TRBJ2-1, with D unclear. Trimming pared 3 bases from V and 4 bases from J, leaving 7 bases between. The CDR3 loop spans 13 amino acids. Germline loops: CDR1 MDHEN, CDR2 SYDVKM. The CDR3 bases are TGTGCCAGCAGTTTTACATCTTACAATGAGCAGTTCTTC. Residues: CASSFTSYNEQFF.

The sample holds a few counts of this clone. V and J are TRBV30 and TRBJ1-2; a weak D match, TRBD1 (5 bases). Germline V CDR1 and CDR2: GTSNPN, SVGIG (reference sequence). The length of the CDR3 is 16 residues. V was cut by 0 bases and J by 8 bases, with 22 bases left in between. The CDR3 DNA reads TGTGCCTGGAGTGTAGGCTGGGGCGACAGCCTGGAGGGCTACACCTTC. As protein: CAWSVGWGDSLEGYTF.

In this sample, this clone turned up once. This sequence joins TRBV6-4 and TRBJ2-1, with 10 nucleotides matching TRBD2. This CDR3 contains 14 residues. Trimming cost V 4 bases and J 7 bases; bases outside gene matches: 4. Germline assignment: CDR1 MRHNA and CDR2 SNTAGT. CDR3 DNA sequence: TGTGCCAGCAGTGGGCTAGCGGGAGCGAATGAGCAGTTCTTC. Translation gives CASSGLAGANEQFF.

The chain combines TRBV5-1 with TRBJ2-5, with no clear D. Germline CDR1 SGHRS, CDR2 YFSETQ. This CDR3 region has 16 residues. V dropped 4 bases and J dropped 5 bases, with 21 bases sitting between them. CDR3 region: CASSPEAANVVETQYF. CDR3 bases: TGCGCCAGCAGCCCAGAAGCCGCAAATGTTGTGGAGACCCAGTACTTC.

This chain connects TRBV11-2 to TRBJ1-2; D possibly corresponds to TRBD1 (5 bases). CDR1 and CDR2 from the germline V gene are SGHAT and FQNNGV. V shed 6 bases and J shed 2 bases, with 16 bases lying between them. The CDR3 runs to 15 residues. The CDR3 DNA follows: TGTGCCAGCAGATTAAGTCCCCGGGGCAACTATGGCTACACCTTC. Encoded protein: CASRLSPRGNYGYTF.

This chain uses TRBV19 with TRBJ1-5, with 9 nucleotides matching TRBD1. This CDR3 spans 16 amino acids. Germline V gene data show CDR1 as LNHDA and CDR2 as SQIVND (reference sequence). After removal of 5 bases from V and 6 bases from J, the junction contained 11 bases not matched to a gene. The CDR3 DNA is TGTGCCAGTAGTCAACCGGGACAGGGTGTCGGTCAGCCCCAGCATTTT. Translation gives CASSQPGQGVGQPQHF.

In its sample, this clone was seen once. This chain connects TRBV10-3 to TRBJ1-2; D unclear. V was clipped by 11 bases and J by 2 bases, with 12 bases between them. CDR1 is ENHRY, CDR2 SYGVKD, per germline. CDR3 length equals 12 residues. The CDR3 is CASKEGNYGYTF. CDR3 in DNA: TGTGCCTCAAAGGAGGGAAACTATGGCTACACCTTC.

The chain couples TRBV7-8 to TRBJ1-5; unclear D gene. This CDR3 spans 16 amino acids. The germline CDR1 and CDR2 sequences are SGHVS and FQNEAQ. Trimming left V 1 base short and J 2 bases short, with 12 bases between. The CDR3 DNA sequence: TGTGCCAGCAGCTTAGGTCGCCGTGATGGCAATCAGCCCCAGCATTTT. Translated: CASSLGRRDGNQPQHF.

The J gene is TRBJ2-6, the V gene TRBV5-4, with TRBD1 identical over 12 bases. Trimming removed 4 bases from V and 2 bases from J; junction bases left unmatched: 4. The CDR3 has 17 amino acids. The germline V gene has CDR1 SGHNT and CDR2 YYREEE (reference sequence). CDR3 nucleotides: TGTGCCAGCAGCCTGCGGGACAGGGGGCCTGGGGCCAACGTCCTGACTTTC. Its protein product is CASSLRDRGPGANVLTF.

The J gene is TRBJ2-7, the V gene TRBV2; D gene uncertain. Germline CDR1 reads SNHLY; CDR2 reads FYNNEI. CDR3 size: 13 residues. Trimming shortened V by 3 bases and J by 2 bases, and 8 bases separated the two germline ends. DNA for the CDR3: TGTGCCAGCAGTGACCCAGGAGCCTACGAGCAGTACGTC. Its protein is CASSDPGAYEQYV.

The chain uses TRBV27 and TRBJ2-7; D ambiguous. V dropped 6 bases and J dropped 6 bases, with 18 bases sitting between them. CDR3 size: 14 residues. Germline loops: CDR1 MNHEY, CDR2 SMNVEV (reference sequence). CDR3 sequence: CASRPSAAKSEQYV. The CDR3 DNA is TGTGCCAGCAGGCCTAGTGCGGCGAAAAGCGAGCAGTACGTC.

The CDR3 loop reads CASSPRVREQFF. CDR3 DNA: TGTGCCAGCAGCCCCAGGGTTCGTGAGCAGTTCTTC. V gene TRBV7-9 combines with J gene TRBJ2-1; perhaps TRBD1 as D (5 bases). V was trimmed by 5 bases and J by 9 bases, leaving 11 bases between them. There are 12 residues in the CDR3. CDR1 is SEHNR, CDR2 FQNEAQ, per germline (reference sequence).

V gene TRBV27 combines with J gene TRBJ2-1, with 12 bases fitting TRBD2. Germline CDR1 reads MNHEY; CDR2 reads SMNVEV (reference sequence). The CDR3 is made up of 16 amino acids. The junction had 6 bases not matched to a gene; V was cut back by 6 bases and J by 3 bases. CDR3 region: CASSPSGGEIYNEQFF. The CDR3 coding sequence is TGTGCCAGCAGCCCTAGCGGGGGGGAAATCTACAATGAGCAGTTCTTC.

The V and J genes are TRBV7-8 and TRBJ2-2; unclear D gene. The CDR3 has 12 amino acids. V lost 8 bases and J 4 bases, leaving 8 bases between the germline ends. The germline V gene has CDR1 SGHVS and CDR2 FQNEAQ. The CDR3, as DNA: TGTGCCAGCGGACGGCCCACCGGGGAGCTGTTTTTT. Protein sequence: CASGRPTGELFF.

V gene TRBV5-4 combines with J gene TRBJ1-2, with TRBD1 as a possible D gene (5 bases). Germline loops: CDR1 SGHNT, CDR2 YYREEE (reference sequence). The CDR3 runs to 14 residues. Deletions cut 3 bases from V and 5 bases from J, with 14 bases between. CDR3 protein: CASSYGTGEYGYTF. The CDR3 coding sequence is TGTGCCAGCAGCTATGGGACGGGGGAGTATGGCTACACCTTC.

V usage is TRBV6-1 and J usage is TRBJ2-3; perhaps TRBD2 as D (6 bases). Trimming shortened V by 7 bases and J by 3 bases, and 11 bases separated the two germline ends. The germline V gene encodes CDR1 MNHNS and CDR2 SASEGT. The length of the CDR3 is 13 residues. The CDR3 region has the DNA TGTGCCAGCAACTCAGGACTAACAGATACGCAGTATTTT. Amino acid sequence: CASNSGLTDTQYF.

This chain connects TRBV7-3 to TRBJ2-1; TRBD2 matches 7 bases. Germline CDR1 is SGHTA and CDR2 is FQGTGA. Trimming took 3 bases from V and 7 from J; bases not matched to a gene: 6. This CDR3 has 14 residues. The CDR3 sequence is CASSLIAGPNEQFF. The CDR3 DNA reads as TGTGCCAGCAGCTTGATAGCGGGCCCTAATGAGCAGTTCTTC.

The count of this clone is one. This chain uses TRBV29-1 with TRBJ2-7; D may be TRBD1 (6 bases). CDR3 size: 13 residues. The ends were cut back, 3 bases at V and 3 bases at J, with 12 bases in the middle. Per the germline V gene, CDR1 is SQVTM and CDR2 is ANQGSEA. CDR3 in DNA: TGCAGCGTTGAGCCCCCGGACAGCTACGAGCAGTACTTC. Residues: CSVEPPDSYEQYF.

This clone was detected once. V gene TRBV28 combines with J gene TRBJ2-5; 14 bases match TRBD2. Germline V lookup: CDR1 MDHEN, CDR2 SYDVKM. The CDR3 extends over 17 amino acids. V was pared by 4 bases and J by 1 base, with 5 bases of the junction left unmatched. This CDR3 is CASSWGLAGAIQETQYF. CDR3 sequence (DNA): TGTGCCAGCAGTTGGGGACTAGCGGGAGCCATCCAAGAGACCCAGTACTTC.

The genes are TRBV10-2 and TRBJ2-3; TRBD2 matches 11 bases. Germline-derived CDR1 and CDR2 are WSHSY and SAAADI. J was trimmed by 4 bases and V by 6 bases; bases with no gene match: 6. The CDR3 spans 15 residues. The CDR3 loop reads CASRVAGGRADTQYF. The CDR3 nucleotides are TGCGCCAGCAGGGTAGCGGGGGGGCGGGCAGATACGCAGTATTTT.

DNA of the CDR3: TGTGCAAGTCGCCCCCCCCAGGGGTGCCCCTACGAGCAGTACGTC. Its protein is CASRPPQGCPYEQYV. V is TRBV12-2 and J is TRBJ2-7; the table calls TRBD1, which could not be checked here. TRBV12-2 is an annotated pseudogene. This CDR3 contains 15 residues.